A selection of T cell receptor beta chains follows, all from one sample in a study of blood T cell repertoires in COVID-19. Using immunoSEQ multiplex PCR, the repertoire was profiled, and TCRdb retains in-frame clones only, with some absent. The sample holds about 56,000 clones; about 90% are singletons and the top ten take 20%. Material for sequencing was peripheral blood. The receptor source for this set is a human donor in a cohort sampled during active COVID-19. Both conserved end residues are trimmed from each CDR3. Fields, in order: V gene, clone size, CDR3 protein. Clone sizes are given selectively: once, few, many, or a class where the clone is expanded.

V gene: TRBV28; clone size: -; CDR3 protein: ASSLTRTGGGEKLF
V gene: TRBV6-5; clone size: -; CDR3 protein: ASSYRGGSPYGYT
V gene: TRBV6-5; clone size: -; CDR3 protein: ASTPRVGFHYGYT
V gene: TRBV6-2/TRBV6-3; clone size: -; CDR3 protein: ASSHTGRVDEQY
V gene: TRBV30; clone size: -; CDR3 protein: AWSSTGRSYEQY
V gene: TRBV7-9; clone size: -; CDR3 protein: ASSLRGLNTEAF
V gene: TRBV7-6; clone size: -; CDR3 protein: ASSPRTSTSSYNEQF
V gene: TRBV5-1; clone size: -; CDR3 protein: ASSEGALNSPLH
V gene: TRBV7-2; clone size: -; CDR3 protein: ASSLRAGRRDEQY
V gene: TRBV11-2; clone size: -; CDR3 protein: ASRQSPENTEAF
V gene: TRBV18; clone size: -; CDR3 protein: ASSPQESSGGGLGTQY
V gene: TRBV5-6; clone size: -; CDR3 protein: ASSPGIRSGANVLT
V gene: TRBV25-1; clone size: -; CDR3 protein: ASTRGGSSTYEQY
V gene: TRBV6-1; clone size: -; CDR3 protein: ASSESGSGANVLT
V gene: TRBV7-9; clone size: few; CDR3 protein: ASSLAINSPLH
V gene: TRBV11-2; clone size: -; CDR3 protein: ASSPVRGGSYNEQF
V gene: TRBV4-3; clone size: -; CDR3 protein: ASSQGTQGPYEQY
V gene: TRBV10-3; clone size: -; CDR3 protein: AISGQLSLGGPF
V gene: TRBV19; clone size: -; CDR3 protein: ASIPTTNNYGYT
V gene: TRBV6-6; clone size: -; CDR3 protein: ASSRSGTEYSNQPQH
V gene: TRBV9; clone size: -; CDR3 protein: ASSADPGGDNEQF
V gene: TRBV5-1; clone size: once; CDR3 protein: ASSLDGQGGGETQY
V gene: TRBV5-4; clone size: -; CDR3 protein: ASSLATGTGAPILH
V gene: TRBV7-9; clone size: -; CDR3 protein: ASSSTVQGGELF
V gene: TRBV7-9; clone size: once; CDR3 protein: ASSLGGGGRSDTQY
V gene: TRBV18; clone size: -; CDR3 protein: ASSPGPTQGRETQY
V gene: TRBV7-2; clone size: once; CDR3 protein: ASSLVYNSYNSPLH
V gene: TRBV5-1; clone size: -; CDR3 protein: ASSFPGQGRDEQY
V gene: TRBV7-2; clone size: -; CDR3 protein: ASSFIDEQF
V gene: TRBV10-2; clone size: -; CDR3 protein: ASSESRGLALTQY
V gene: TRBV5-1; clone size: -; CDR3 protein: ASSLRGGGSHEQY
V gene: TRBV4-3; clone size: -; CDR3 protein: ASSHQTSGGRSEQF
V gene: TRBV9; clone size: -; CDR3 protein: ASSVPGQALGYT
V gene: TRBV7-9; clone size: -; CDR3 protein: ASSLAQETQY
V gene: TRBV19; clone size: -; CDR3 protein: AARQGTGNTIY
V gene: TRBV11-3; clone size: few; CDR3 protein: ASSPDRANEQY
V gene: TRBV6-5; clone size: -; CDR3 protein: ASREDRAKNIQY
V gene: TRBV6-2/TRBV6-3; clone size: -; CDR3 protein: ASSYVQNTGELF
V gene: TRBV19; clone size: -; CDR3 protein: ASSTQLNTEAF
V gene: TRBV10-3; clone size: -; CDR3 protein: AIYEGSGNTIY